This TCR beta chain was found in a study of regulatory T cells in long-lasting Graves disease. Through Arm-PCR of CDR3 regions and iRepertoire HTBI primers, TCR beta libraries were built. TCRdb used MiXCR to reprocess the multiplex PCR reads, holding one entry per CDR3 protein. The sample lists about 400,000 distinct CDR3 sequences, 20% to 25% occurring once. Study-level results: Researchers examined only peripheral blood and not thyroid tissue.

Specified time point: persistent/refractory GD, antithyroid drugs over 5 years with positive TRAb. With RNA extracted from PBMCs as input, the TCR library was made. The table lists this clonotype with a few counts. No antigen is known for it. This clonotype was obtained from a female donor with Graves disease. Sequenced here: peripheral blood mononuclear cells (PBMCs), sampled when the disease was refractory, from a patient treated with antithyroid drugs.

The CDR3 is CASSYDPGNSNYGYTF. The CDR3 nucleotides are TGTGCCAGCAGTTACGACCCAGGGAACTCTAACTATGGCTACACCTTC. This chain connects TRBV6-2 or TRBV6-3 to TRBJ1-2, with D tentatively TRBD1 (5 bases). CDR1 and CDR2 (germline): MNHEY, SVGEGT. With 2 bases removed from V and 0 bases from J, the gap between germline ends came to 13 bases. The CDR3 contains 16 residues.